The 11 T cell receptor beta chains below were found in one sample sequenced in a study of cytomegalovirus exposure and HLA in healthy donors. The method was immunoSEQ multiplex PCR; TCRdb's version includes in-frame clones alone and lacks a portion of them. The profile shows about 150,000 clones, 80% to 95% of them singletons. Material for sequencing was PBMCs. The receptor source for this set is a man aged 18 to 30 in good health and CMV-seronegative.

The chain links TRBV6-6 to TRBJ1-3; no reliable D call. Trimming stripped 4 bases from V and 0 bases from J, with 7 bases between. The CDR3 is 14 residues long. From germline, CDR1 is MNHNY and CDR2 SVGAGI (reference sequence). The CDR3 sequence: CASSFQYSGNTIYF. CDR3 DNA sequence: TGTGCCAGCAGTTTTCAGTACTCTGGAAACACCATATATTTT.

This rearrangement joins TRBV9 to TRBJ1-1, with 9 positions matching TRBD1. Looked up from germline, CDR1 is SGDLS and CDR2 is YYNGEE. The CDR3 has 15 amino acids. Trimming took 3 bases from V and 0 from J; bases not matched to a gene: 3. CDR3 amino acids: CASSAGQGVNTEAFF. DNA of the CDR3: TGTGCCAGCAGCGCGGGACAGGGAGTGAACACTGAAGCTTTCTTT.

The CDR3 DNA follows: TGCGCCAGCAGCTTGCGGGGTTGGGACACTGAAGCTTTCTTT. Its protein product is CASSLRGWDTEAFF. The J gene is TRBJ1-1, the V gene TRBV5-1; D remains unclear. There are 14 residues in the CDR3. The V end lost 1 base, the J end lost 3 bases, and 10 bases lay between the germline ends. Germline V lookup: CDR1 SGHRS, CDR2 YFSETQ.

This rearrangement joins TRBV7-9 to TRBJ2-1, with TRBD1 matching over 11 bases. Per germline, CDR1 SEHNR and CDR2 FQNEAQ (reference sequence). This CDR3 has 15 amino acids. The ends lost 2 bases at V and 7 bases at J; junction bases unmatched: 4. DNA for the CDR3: TGTGCCAGCAGCTTACGGGGACAGGGGGATAATGAGCAGTTCTTC. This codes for CASSLRGQGDNEQFF.

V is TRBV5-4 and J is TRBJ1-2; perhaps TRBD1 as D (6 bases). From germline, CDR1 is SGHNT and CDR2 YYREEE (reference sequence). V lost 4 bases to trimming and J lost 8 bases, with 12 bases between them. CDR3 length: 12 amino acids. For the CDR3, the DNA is TGTGCCAGCAGCACCCCAGGGGACGGCTACACCTTC. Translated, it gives CASSTPGDGYTF.

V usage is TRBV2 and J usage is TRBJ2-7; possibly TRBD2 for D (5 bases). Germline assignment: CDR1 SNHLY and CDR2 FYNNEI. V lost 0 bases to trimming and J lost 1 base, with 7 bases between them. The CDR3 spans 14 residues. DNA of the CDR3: TGTGCCAGCAGTGAAGCTCCGGGATCCTACGAGCAGTACGTC. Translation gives CASSEAPGSYEQYV.

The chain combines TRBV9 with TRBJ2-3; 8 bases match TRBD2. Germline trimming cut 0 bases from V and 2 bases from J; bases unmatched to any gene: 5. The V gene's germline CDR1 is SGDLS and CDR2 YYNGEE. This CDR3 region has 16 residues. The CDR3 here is CASSVGTSPPTDTQYF. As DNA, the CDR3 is TGTGCCAGCAGCGTAGGGACTAGCCCTCCCACAGATACGCAGTATTTT. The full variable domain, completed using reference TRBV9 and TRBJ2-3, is DSGVTQTPKHLITATGQRVTLRCSPRSGDLSVYWYQQSLDQGLQFLIQYYNGEERAKGNILERFSAQQFPDLHSELNLSSLELGDSALYFCASSVGTSPPTDTQYFGPGTRLTVL.

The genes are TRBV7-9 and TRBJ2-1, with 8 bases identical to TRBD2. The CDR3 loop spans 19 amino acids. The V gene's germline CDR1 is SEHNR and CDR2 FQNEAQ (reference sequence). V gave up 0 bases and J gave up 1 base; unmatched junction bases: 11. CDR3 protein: CASSLAAGGPLRSYNEQFF. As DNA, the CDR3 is TGTGCCAGCAGCTTAGCGGCGGGGGGCCCCCTGAGGTCCTACAATGAGCAGTTCTTC.

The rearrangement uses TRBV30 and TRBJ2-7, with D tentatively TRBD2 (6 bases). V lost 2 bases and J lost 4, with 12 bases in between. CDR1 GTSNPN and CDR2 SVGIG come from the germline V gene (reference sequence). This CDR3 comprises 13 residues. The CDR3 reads CAWSRDSGYEQYV. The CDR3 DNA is TGTGCCTGGAGTCGGGACTCGGGATACGAGCAGTACGTC.

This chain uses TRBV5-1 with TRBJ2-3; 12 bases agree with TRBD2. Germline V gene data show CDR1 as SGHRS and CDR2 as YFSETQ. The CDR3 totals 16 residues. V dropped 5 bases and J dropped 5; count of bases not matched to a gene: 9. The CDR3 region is CASSLTSGGGEDTQYF. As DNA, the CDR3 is TGCGCCAGCAGTCTGACTAGCGGGGGAGGGGAAGATACGCAGTATTTT. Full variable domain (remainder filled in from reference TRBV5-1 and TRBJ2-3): KAGVTQTPRYLIKTRGQQVTLSCSPISGHRSVSWYQQTPGQGLQFLFEYFSETQRNKGNFPGRFSGRQFSNSRSEMNVSTLELGDSALYLCASSLTSGGGEDTQYFGPGTRLTVL.

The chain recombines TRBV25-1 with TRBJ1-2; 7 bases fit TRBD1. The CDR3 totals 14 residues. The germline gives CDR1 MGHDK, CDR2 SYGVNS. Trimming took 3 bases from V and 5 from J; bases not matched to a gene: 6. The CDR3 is CASSDRQGLYGYTF. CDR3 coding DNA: TGTGCCAGCAGTGATAGACAGGGATTATATGGCTACACCTTC.